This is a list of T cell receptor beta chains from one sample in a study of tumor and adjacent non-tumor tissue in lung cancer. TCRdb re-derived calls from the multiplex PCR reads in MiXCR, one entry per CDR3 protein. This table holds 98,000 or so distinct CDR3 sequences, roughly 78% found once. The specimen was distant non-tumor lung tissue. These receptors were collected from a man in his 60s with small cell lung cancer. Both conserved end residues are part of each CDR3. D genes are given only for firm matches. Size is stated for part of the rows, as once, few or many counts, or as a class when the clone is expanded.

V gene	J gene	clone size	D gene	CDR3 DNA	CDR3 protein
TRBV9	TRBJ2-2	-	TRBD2	TGTGCCAGCAGCAGAACCGCTTGGGGACTAGATGGGGTTAGGGAGCTGTTTTTT	CASSRTAWGLDGVRELFF
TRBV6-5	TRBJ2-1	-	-	TGTGCCAGCAGTTACTCGAAGTGTGGGAATCGACACATTGAGCAGTTCTTC	CASSYSKCGNRHIEQFF
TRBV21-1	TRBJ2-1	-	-	TGTACCAGCAACAATCAAGGCAGGGGGCGAAATGAGCAGTTCTTC	CTSNNQGRGRNEQFF
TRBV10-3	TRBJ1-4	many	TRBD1	TGTGCCACCAGGGGGCGGGATGAAAAACTGTTTTTT	CATRGRDEKLFF
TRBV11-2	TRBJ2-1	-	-	TGTGCCAGTAACTTAGGGGCGGCGGGCCTAAAGATCTTC	CASNLGAAGLKIF
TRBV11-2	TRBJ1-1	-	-	TGTGCCAGCAGTTTAGCTGCAGGAATGAACGCTGAAGCTTTCTTT	CASSLAAGMNAEAFF
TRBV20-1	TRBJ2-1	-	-	TGCAGTGCTAGAGCGCCGGGGCCGCCTGTCTTC	CSARAPGPPVF
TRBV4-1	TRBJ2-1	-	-	TGCGCCAGCAGCCGCCCGGACGGGGAAGTGGGCAGAAATGAGCAGTTCTTC	CASSRPDGEVGRNEQFF
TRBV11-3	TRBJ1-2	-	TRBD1	TGTGTCAGCAGCATGGGACAGGGGTATGGCTACACCTTC	CVSSMGQGYGYTF
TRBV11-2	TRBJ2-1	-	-	TGTGCCAGCAGCTCCTCCAAGAGGGACTACAATGAGCAGTTCTTC	CASSSSKRDYNEQFF
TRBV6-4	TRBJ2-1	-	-	TGTGCCAGCAATGACCTACAGGGAACGGGGATTCGGTTCTTC	CASNDLQGTGIRFF
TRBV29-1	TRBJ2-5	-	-	TGCAGCTTTGATGTACCCATAGAGGGAGAGACCCAGTACTTC	CSFDVPIEGETQYF
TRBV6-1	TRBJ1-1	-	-	TGTGCCAGCAGTGAACGCGACGAAATTGGGACTGGAGTTTTCTTT	CASSERDEIGTGVFF
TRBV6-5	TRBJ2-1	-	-	TGTGCCAGCAGTTACTCTGGGAGAGTGGGTAATGAGCAGCTTTTC	CASSYSGRVGNEQLF
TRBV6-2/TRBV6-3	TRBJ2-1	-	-	TGTGCCAGCAGTCAACAGGTAGGTCCGGGACGATACAATGAGCAGTTCTTC	CASSQQVGPGRYNEQFF
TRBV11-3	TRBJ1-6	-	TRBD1	TGTGCCAGCAGCCTGCACCGGGACAGGGTCTCCACTCGAATAAATTCACCCCTCCACTTT	CASSLHRDRVSTRINSPLHF
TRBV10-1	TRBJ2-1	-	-	TGCGCCAGCCAAGTAGGGGGGACCGGGCATAATGAGCAGTTCTTC	CASQVGGTGHNEQFF
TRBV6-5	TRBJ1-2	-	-	TGTGTCAGCAATTACAATGGCGGTAAGGCCTATGGCTACACCTTC	CVSNYNGGKAYGYTF
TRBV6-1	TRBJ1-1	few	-	TGTGCCATCAGTGTCTACGCAGAGGGGCCCACTGAAGCTCTCTTT	CAISVYAEGPTEALF
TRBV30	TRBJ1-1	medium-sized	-	TGTGCCTGGACCCCAGCGTTCGAAAACACTGAAGCTTTCTTT	CAWTPAFENTEAFF
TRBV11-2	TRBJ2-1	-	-	TGTGCCCGCAGCTTAGGGGCGGCGGTCCTAAAGATCTTC	CARSLGAAVLKIF
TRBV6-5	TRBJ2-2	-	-	TGTGCCAGCTGTTACGAGCCCAGGTCGGACGGGGAGCTGTTTTTT	CASCYEPRSDGELFF
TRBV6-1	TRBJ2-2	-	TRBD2	TGTGCCACCACGATCCAGGGACTAGCGGTCCCCGGGGAGTTGTTTTTT	CATTIQGLAVPGELFF
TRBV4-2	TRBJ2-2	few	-	TGTGCTAGCAGCCAAGAGGAGGGTAGGACCGGGGAGCTGTTTTTT	CASSQEEGRTGELFF
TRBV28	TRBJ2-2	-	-	TGTGCCAGGAGTTACATCGCCCGACTAGCAAGGGGGACCGGGGAGCTGTTTTTT	CARSYIARLARGTGELFF
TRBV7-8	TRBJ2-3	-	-	TGTGCCAGCAGCTTAGCGGGTATTGTTAGCACAGATACACAGTATTTT	CASSLAGIVSTDTQYF
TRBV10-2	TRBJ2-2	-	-	TGCGCCAGCAGAGTCCGTGCGGGTACGAACACCGGGGAGCTGTTTTTT	CASRVRAGTNTGELFF
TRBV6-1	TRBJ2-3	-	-	TGTACCAGCAGCTCCCTAGGGGCGGGACTCTTGGGCTCGGGGCAGCAGTATTTC	CTSSSLGAGLLGSGQQYF
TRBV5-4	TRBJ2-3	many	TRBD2	TGTGCCAGCAGCTTGGGGGGAGCGGGAAGCACAGGTACGCAGTATTTT	CASSLGGAGSTGTQYF
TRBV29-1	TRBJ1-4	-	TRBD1	TGCAGGGGATGGGGACAGTTGGGAAAACTGTTTTTT	CRGWGQLGKLFF
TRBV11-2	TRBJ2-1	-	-	TGTGCCAACAGCTTAGCCACAGGGTATAATGAGCAGTTATTC	CANSLATGYNEQLF
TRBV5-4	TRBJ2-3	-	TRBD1	TGTGTCAGCAGTATTCGGACAGGGGGCGCGGCAGATACGCAGTATTTT	CVSSIRTGGAADTQYF
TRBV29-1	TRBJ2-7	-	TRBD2	TGCAACGTTACTGGCGGGAGCGCCTACTACGAGCAGTACTTC	CNVTGGSAYYEQYF
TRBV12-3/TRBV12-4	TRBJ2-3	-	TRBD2	TGTGCCAGCATTACGAGGGCTAGCGGAAGCACAGATACGCAGTATTTT	CASITRASGSTDTQYF
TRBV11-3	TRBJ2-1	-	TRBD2	TGTAGCAGCAGCTTAGATGGGGTGGGTCTAGCGGGGGGAGGTGAGCAGTTCTTC	CSSSLDGVGLAGGGEQFF
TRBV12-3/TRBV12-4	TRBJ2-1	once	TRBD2	TGTGCCAGCAGTTTAGCCCTCCTAGCGGGACCCTACAATGAGCAGTTCTTC	CASSLALLAGPYNEQFF
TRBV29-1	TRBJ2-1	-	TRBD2	TGCAGCGTTGAGTTAGCGGGCAAGCCCTACAATGAGCAGTTATTC	CSVELAGKPYNEQLF
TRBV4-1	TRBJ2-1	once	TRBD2	TGCGCCAGCCGAGAAACAACAGGGACTAGCGGGTTCAATGAGCAGTTCTTC	CASRETTGTSGFNEQFF
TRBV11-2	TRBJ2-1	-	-	TGTGCCAGTCAGCAGCGGCAGGACGACAATGAGCGGTTCTTC	CASQQRQDDNERFF
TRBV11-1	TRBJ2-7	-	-	TGTACCAGCAGCTACCTCTCTTCCGGGACTGCGTACGAGCGGTACTTC	CTSSYLSSGTAYERYF
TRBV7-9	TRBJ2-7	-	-	TGTGCAAGCAGTTATCGGGGCTACAAGCTGTACTTC	CASSYRGYKLYF
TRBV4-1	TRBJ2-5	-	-	TGCGCCAGCAGCCCGACTCCACATGAGACCCAGTACTTC	CASSPTPHETQYF
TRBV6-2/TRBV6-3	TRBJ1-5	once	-	TGTACCACTGCTGCGGGACCGGGTAATCAGCCCCAGCACTTT	CTTAAGPGNQPQHF
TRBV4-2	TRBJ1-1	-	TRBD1	TGTGCTAGCAGCCCAGTACGGGACAGGGTCACTGAAGCTTTCTTT	CASSPVRDRVTEAFF
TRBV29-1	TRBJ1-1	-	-	TGCAGTCCCGAAAAGGAGGGTATGAACACTGAAGCTTTCTTT	CSPEKEGMNTEAFF